The rows below give T cell receptor beta chains drawn from one sample of a study of blood T cell repertoires in COVID-19. Generated by immunoSEQ multiplex PCR, the TCRdb table keeps only in-frame clones and is missing some. The sample has approximately 210,000 clones, about 88% seen once. The sample comprised peripheral blood. Receptors were obtained from a woman in her 40s with acute or convalescent COVID-19. CDR3s include the opening cysteine and the closing phenylalanine or tryptophan. The D gene is left open where the match is weak. Clone size, where shown, is once, few, many, or a class for clones that have expanded.

TRBV9	.	TRBJ2-5	TRBD2	CASSVSQREEETQYF	TGTGCCAGCAGCGTTTCTCAACGGGAGGAAGAGACCCAGTACTTC
TRBV5-6	.	TRBJ1-1	TRBD1	CASSSAGTGGPMNTEAFF	TGTGCCAGCAGCTCCGCCGGGACAGGGGGCCCTATGAACACTGAAGCTTTCTTT
TRBV18	once	TRBJ2-5	TRBD1	CASSPGQGAKETQYF	TGTGCCAGCTCACCGGGACAGGGGGCGAAAGAGACCCAGTACTTC
TRBV24-1	.	TRBJ1-3	.	CATARRNTIYF	TGTGCCACAGCCAGGAGGAACACCATATATTTT
TRBV30	.	TRBJ1-1	TRBD1	CAGNTGGEDTEAFF	TGTGCCGGAAACACAGGGGGCGAGGACACTGAAGCTTTCTTT
TRBV25-1	once	TRBJ1-2	.	CASSDNLGGGYGYTF	TGTGCCAGCAGTGATAACCTGGGAGGTGGCTATGGCTACACCTTC
TRBV21-1	.	TRBJ1-5	.	CASSIRQPQHF	TGTGCCAGCAGCATTCGGCAGCCCCAGCATTTT
TRBV6-1	.	TRBJ1-5	.	CASSAGGAGNNQPQHF	TGTGCCAGCAGTGCCGGGGGGGCAGGGAACAATCAGCCCCAGCATTTT
TRBV3-1/TRBV3-2	.	TRBJ1-2	TRBD1	CASSRQGAEGYTF	TGTGCCAGCAGTCGACAGGGGGCGGAGGGCTACACCTTC
TRBV19	.	TRBJ2-1	.	CASRHRATYNEQFF	TGTGCCAGTAGACACAGGGCTACCTACAATGAGCAGTTCTTC
TRBV3-1/TRBV3-2	.	TRBJ2-1	TRBD2	CASSPGTSGDNEQFF	TGTGCCAGCAGCCCAGGGACTAGCGGGGACAATGAGCAGTTCTTC
TRBV5-1	.	TRBJ2-1	.	CASSGGAYNEQFF	TGCGCCAGCAGCGGGGGGGCTTACAATGAGCAGTTCTTC
TRBV24-1	.	TRBJ1-2	.	CATSDRRQPYGYTF	TGTGCCACCAGTGATCGGAGACAGCCGTATGGCTACACCTTC
TRBV6-5	.	TRBJ1-2	.	CASSRGLANYGYTF	TGTGCCAGCAGTAGGGGTCTAGCTAACTATGGCTACACCTTC
TRBV28	.	TRBJ1-6	.	CASSLAHGTIRSPLHF	TGTGCCAGCAGCCTCGCACACGGGACAATCCGTTCACCCCTCCACTTT
TRBV19	.	TRBJ1-6	TRBD1	CASSETGTDNSPLHF	TGTGCCAGTAGTGAAACCGGGACAGATAATTCACCCCTCCACTTT
TRBV5-1	.	TRBJ1-2	.	CASSLAGNRAGYGYTF	TGCGCCAGCAGCTTGGCCGGAAACAGGGCTGGCTATGGCTACACCTTC
TRBV9	.	TRBJ2-5	.	CASSVGSGTQQETQYF	TGTGCCAGCAGCGTAGGCTCTGGGACACAGCAAGAGACCCAGTACTTC
TRBV28	.	TRBJ1-6	TRBD1	CASSLGQSFPLHF	TGTGCCAGCAGCCTGGGACAGAGTTTTCCCCTCCACTTT
TRBV9	.	TRBJ1-6	TRBD1	CASSVRGQGNSPLHF	TGTGCCAGCAGCGTGCGGGGACAGGGGAATTCACCCCTCCACTTT
TRBV6-6	.	TRBJ2-1	TRBD2	CASSPGLAGGKLSEQFF	TGTGCCAGCAGTCCCGGACTAGCGGGGGGCAAGTTAAGCGAGCAGTTCTTC
TRBV28	.	TRBJ1-5	.	CASSLTGPQHF	TGTGCCAGCAGTTTAACCGGTCCCCAGCATTTT
TRBV18	.	TRBJ1-2	.	CASSPDGNYGYTF	TGTGCCAGCTCACCAGACGGGAACTATGGCTACACCTTC
TRBV5-1	.	TRBJ2-2	.	CASSVTMNTGELFF	TGCGCCAGCAGCGTGACTATGAACACCGGGGAGCTGTTTTTT
TRBV4-1	few	TRBJ2-3	TRBD1	CASSQGGGTGTNTQYF	TGCGCCAGCAGCCAAGGGGGGGGGACAGGGACAAATACGCAGTATTTT
TRBV11-2	.	TRBJ1-2	.	CASSLVRARDYGYTF	TGTGCCAGCAGCTTAGTACGGGCGCGGGACTATGGCTACACCTTC
TRBV5-5	.	TRBJ1-2	.	CASSSRPAGLYGYTF	TGTGCCAGCAGCTCCCGCCCCGCAGGTCTCTATGGCTACACCTTC
TRBV5-1	.	TRBJ1-1	.	CASSLRGESNTEAFF	TGCGCCAGCAGCCTACGGGGGGAATCGAACACTGAAGCTTTCTTT
TRBV28	.	TRBJ2-2	.	CASSLRQGSGELFF	TGTGCCAGCAGTTTACGGCAGGGCAGCGGGGAGCTGTTTTTT
TRBV9	.	TRBJ2-1	TRBD2	CASSVGLAENEQFF	TGTGCCAGCAGCGTAGGGCTAGCGGAGAATGAGCAGTTCTTC
TRBV25-1	.	TRBJ1-1	TRBD1	CASSDVRDRNTEAFF	TGTGCCAGCAGTGACGTCCGGGACAGGAACACTGAAGCTTTCTTT
TRBV10-3	.	TRBJ1-2	TRBD1	CAISEDRGHPSNYGYTF	TGTGCCATCAGTGAAGACAGGGGGCACCCATCTAACTATGGCTACACCTTC
TRBV27	.	TRBJ1-2	TRBD1	CASSLRDRVDYGYTF	TGTGCCAGCAGTCTACGGGACAGGGTCGACTATGGCTACACCTTC
TRBV2	once	TRBJ1-2	TRBD1	CARGLTGAYTF	TGTGCCAGGGGACTGACAGGGGCCTACACCTTC
TRBV11-1	.	TRBJ2-2	.	CASSLVSAEWTGELFF	TGTGCCAGCAGCTTAGTAAGCGCCGAATGGACCGGGGAGCTGTTTTTT
TRBV5-4	.	TRBJ2-3	TRBD2	CASLRTSGGPTTDTQYF	TGTGCCAGCTTACGGACTAGCGGGGGGCCAACCACAGATACGCAGTATTTT
TRBV27	.	TRBJ2-1	.	CASSFTTANEQFF	TGTGCCAGCAGCTTCACGACTGCTAATGAGCAGTTCTTC
TRBV6-5	.	TRBJ1-1	TRBD1	CATQGGAETEAFF	TGTGCCACCCAAGGGGGCGCGGAAACTGAAGCTTTCTTT
TRBV27	.	TRBJ2-3	TRBD2	CASSHRASGGITDTQYF	TGTGCCAGCAGCCATCGGGCTAGCGGGGGAATCACAGATACGCAGTATTTT
TRBV9	.	TRBJ1-1	.	CASNPGGGHAEAFF	TGTGCCAGCAACCCTGGGGGGGGGCATGCTGAAGCTTTCTTT
TRBV10-2	.	TRBJ2-2	TRBD2	CASLGTSGGDTGELFF	TGCGCCAGCCTCGGGACTAGCGGGGGAGACACCGGGGAGCTGTTTTTT
TRBV5-1	.	TRBJ1-1	.	CASSTTWDTEAFF	TGCGCCAGCAGCACGACATGGGACACTGAAGCTTTCTTT
TRBV6-5	.	TRBJ1-4	TRBD1	CASGTGWEDEKLFF	TGTGCCAGCGGGACAGGGTGGGAGGACGAAAAACTGTTTTTT
TRBV6-5	.	TRBJ1-1	.	CASSPNMNTEAFF	TGTGCCAGCAGTCCAAACATGAACACTGAAGCTTTCTTT
TRBV2	.	TRBJ1-2	TRBD1	CASLRDRGDYGYTF	TGTGCCAGCCTCCGGGACAGGGGCGACTATGGCTACACCTTC
TRBV18	.	TRBJ1-5	.	CASSQGDQPQHF	TGTGCCAGCTCACAAGGGGATCAGCCCCAGCATTTT
TRBV5-1	.	TRBJ2-2	TRBD1	CASSPRTGGPGELFF	TGCGCCAGCAGCCCCCGGACAGGGGGCCCCGGGGAGCTGTTTTTT
TRBV19	.	TRBJ1-4	.	CASTTRGGYNEKLFF	TGTGCCAGTACAACTCGGGGGGGCTATAATGAAAAACTGTTTTTT
TRBV13	.	TRBJ2-5	TRBD1	CASSFYRGQETQYF	TGTGCCAGCAGCTTTTACAGGGGGCAGGAGACCCAGTACTTC
TRBV2	once	TRBJ1-5	.	CASSDGLPNQPQHF	TGTGCCAGCAGTGATGGTCTACCCAATCAGCCCCAGCATTTT
TRBV7-2	.	TRBJ1-2	.	CASSLDPPGLVGYTF	TGTGCCAGCAGCTTAGACCCGCCAGGACTTGTGGGCTACACCTTC
TRBV9	.	TRBJ1-1	.	CASSGPGTEAFF	TGTGCCAGCAGCGGCCCCGGCACTGAAGCTTTCTTT
TRBV4-1	.	TRBJ2-5	.	CASSQVGGAQETQYF	TGCGCCAGCAGCCAAGTAGGGGGGGCCCAAGAGACCCAGTACTTC
TRBV29-1	.	TRBJ1-3	.	CSVGEQTSSGNTIYF	TGCAGCGTTGGGGAGCAGACCAGCTCTGGAAACACCATATATTTT